These 26 T cell receptor beta chains were all obtained from the same sample, sequenced in a study of T cell clones after liver transplantation. Measured with immunoSEQ multiplex PCR; TCRdb has only the in-frame clones, and not every one. The table has 75,000 to 95,000 clones, 70% to 90% seen once; the top ten hold roughly 2.8%. The sequenced sample was CD4+ T cells from blood, obtained at the 22-month timepoint. These receptors all stem from a human patient who received a liver transplant. Part of the T cells may come from the graft donor.

The J gene is TRBJ2-3, the V gene TRBV4-2; tentative D call: TRBD1 (5 bases). CDR1 and CDR2 from the germline V gene are LGHNA and YNFKEQ. The CDR3 totals 15 residues. The V end lost 0 bases, the J end lost 3 bases, and 10 bases lay between the germline ends. This CDR3 reads CASSQDQGRTDTQYF. DNA for the CDR3: TGTGCCAGCAGCCAAGATCAGGGAAGGACAGATACGCAGTATTTT.

The V call is TRBV11-2, the J call TRBJ1-3; D is perhaps TRBD1 (6 bases). V was cut by 4 bases and J by 2 bases, with 12 bases left in between. The CDR3 has 15 residues. Germline CDR1 SGHAT, CDR2 FQNNGV. The CDR3 is CASSSQGRTGNTIYF. Here the CDR3 DNA reads TGTGCCAGCAGCTCTCAGGGGAGGACTGGAAACACCATATATTTT.

The chain has TRBV6-1 and TRBJ1-1; D is undetermined. V gave up 5 bases and J gave up 0 bases, with 7 bases separating them. CDR3 length: 13 amino acids. Germline V CDR1 and CDR2: MNHNS, SASEGT. CDR3 sequence: CASSKEMNTEAFF. DNA of the CDR3: TGTGCCAGCAGTAAAGAGATGAACACTGAAGCTTTCTTT.

The chain employs TRBV27 and TRBJ2-7; 7 positions agree with TRBD1. V was clipped by 6 bases and J by 2 bases; unmatched bases: 4. The CDR3 totals 13 residues. Germline V gene data show CDR1 as MNHEY and CDR2 as SMNVEV (reference sequence). The CDR3, as DNA: TGTGCCAGCAGGACAGGGAAGCCCTACGAGCAGTACTTC. It specifies CASRTGKPYEQYF.

This chain joins TRBV2 and TRBJ1-2; D is uncertain. Between the trimmed V and J ends, which lost 3 bases and 4 bases, there was a span of 9 bases. Germline V CDR1 and CDR2: SNHLY, FYNNEI. This CDR3 contains 13 residues. This CDR3 reads CASSETLFYGYTF. Written as DNA, the CDR3 is TGTGCCAGCAGTGAGACACTGTTCTATGGCTACACCTTC.

This chain joins TRBV7-9 and TRBJ2-3; 10 bases align to TRBD2. With 5 bases clipped from V and 5 bases from J, the junction kept 13 bases outside the gene matches. The CDR3 consists of 17 residues. CDR1 is SEHNR, CDR2 FQNEAQ, per germline (reference sequence). Here the CDR3 DNA reads TGTGCCAGCAGCCCCCGGGATGGTCTAGCGGGGGAAGATACGCAGTATTTT. As protein: CASSPRDGLAGEDTQYF.

The rearrangement joins TRBV7-2 to TRBJ1-2; a possible D gene is TRBD1 (6 bases). In germline, CDR1 is SGHTA, CDR2 FQGNSA. The CDR3 spans 16 residues. V lost 1 base and J 5 bases, leaving 17 bases between the germline ends. CDR3 sequence: CASSLGRQEVSYGYTF. CDR3 coding DNA: TGTGCCAGCAGCTTAGGAAGACAGGAAGTTTCGTATGGCTACACCTTC. Complete variable domain (other parts from reference TRBV7-2 and TRBJ1-2): GAGVSQSPSNKVTEKGKDVELRCDPISGHTALYWYRQSLGQGLEFLIYFQGNSAPDKSGLPSDRFSAERTGGSVSTLTIQRTQQEDSAVYLCASSLGRQEVSYGYTFGSGTRLTVV.

The chain combines TRBV18 with TRBJ1-2; 8 bases map to TRBD1. The germline V gene encodes CDR1 KGHSH and CDR2 LQKENI. The CDR3 extends over 15 amino acids. The V and J ends lost 3 bases and 2 bases, in that order; junction bases with no gene match: 5. The CDR3 region has the DNA TGTGCCAGCTCACCCCAGGGGGCGGAGAACTATGGCTACACCTTC. Translation gives CASSPQGAENYGYTF. Variable domain in full (rest from reference TRBV18 and TRBJ1-2): NAGVMQNPRHLVRRRGQEARLRCSPMKGHSHVYWYRQLPEEGLKFMVYLQKENIIDESGMPKERFSAEFPKEGPSILRIQQVVRGDSAAYFCASSPQGAENYGYTFGSGTRLTVV.

The chain recombines TRBV5-4 with TRBJ1-4, with D tentatively TRBD1 (5 bases). Germline V gene data show CDR1 as SGHNT and CDR2 as YYREEE (reference sequence). V was trimmed by 0 bases and J by 4 bases, leaving 7 bases between them. The CDR3 extends over 14 amino acids. Here the CDR3 DNA reads TGTGCCAGCAGCTTGGGACAGCTTAATGAAAAACTGTTTTTT. It specifies CASSLGQLNEKLFF.

The gene calls are TRBV7-6 and TRBJ2-5, with TRBD2 as a possible D gene (6 bases). The CDR3 totals 16 residues. Germline V gene data show CDR1 as SGHVS and CDR2 as FNYEAQ. Trimming cost V 5 bases and J 4 bases, with 20 bases left between them. The CDR3 nucleotides are TGTGCCAGCAGCCGGACGAACTCGGGACTTTTAGAGACCCAGTACTTC. Encoded protein: CASSRTNSGLLETQYF.

This clone was detected a few times. The rearrangement uses TRBV18 and TRBJ1-4; tentative D call: TRBD1 (6 bases). CDR3 size: 15 residues. CDR1 KGHSH and CDR2 LQKENI come from the germline V gene. V was pared by 2 bases and J by 6 bases, with 13 bases between. The CDR3 DNA reads TGTGCCAGCTCACCAAAACAGGGAAAGGATGAAAAACTGTTTTTT. Amino acid sequence: CASSPKQGKDEKLFF. The complete variable domain, with remaining parts taken from reference TRBV18 and TRBJ1-4, reads NAGVMQNPRHLVRRRGQEARLRCSPMKGHSHVYWYRQLPEEGLKFMVYLQKENIIDESGMPKERFSAEFPKEGPSILRIQQVVRGDSAAYFCASSPKQGKDEKLFFGSGTQLSVL.

This clone showed up just a few times. The V call is TRBV6-4, the J call TRBJ2-2; 7 positions agree with TRBD1. Germline V gene sequence: CDR1 MRHNA, CDR2 SNTAGT. CDR3 length: 14 amino acids. The junction had 7 bases not matched to a gene; V was cut back by 6 bases and J by 6 bases. CDR3 protein: CASSRDSRAGELFF. The CDR3, as DNA: TGTGCCAGCAGCCGGGACAGTAGGGCCGGGGAGCTGTTTTTT.

The genes are TRBV11-2 and TRBJ2-5; 10 nucleotides line up with TRBD2. This CDR3 has 16 amino acids. The germline gives CDR1 SGHAT, CDR2 FQNNGV. J lost 1 base, V lost 3 bases, and 5 bases had no gene match. The CDR3 loop reads CASSLASGSPQETQYF. The CDR3, as DNA: TGTGCCAGCAGCTTGGCTAGCGGGAGCCCCCAAGAGACCCAGTACTTC.

CDR3 sequence reads: CASSYSSSYEQYF. The CDR3 region has the DNA TGTGCCAGCAGTTACTCCAGCTCCTACGAGCAGTACTTC. This chain links TRBV6-5 with TRBJ2-7; D not certain. Trimming removed 0 bases from V and 0 bases from J, with 3 bases in between. This CDR3 region has 13 residues. Germline values: CDR1 MNHEY, CDR2 SVGAGI.

This rearrangement joins TRBV6-5 to TRBJ1-2; possibly TRBD1 for D (5 bases). In germline, CDR1 is MNHEY, CDR2 SVGAGI. Deletions cut 2 bases from V and 8 bases from J, with 15 bases between. CDR3 length equals 14 residues. The CDR3 sequence: CASSYGSGQNGYTF. In DNA form, the CDR3 reads TGTGCCAGCAGTTACGGGTCAGGGCAGAACGGCTACACCTTC.

The chain links TRBV6-8 to TRBJ2-7; no clear D gene. Germline assignment: CDR1 MNHGY and CDR2 SAAAGT. The CDR3 is 12 residues long. V lost 2 bases and J 1 base, leaving 3 bases between the germline ends. This chain's CDR3 is CASSYPSYEQYF. The CDR3 DNA sequence: TGTGCCAGCAGTTACCCATCCTACGAGCAGTACTTC.

The V call is TRBV28, the J call TRBJ1-1; D remains ambiguous. CDR3 size: 13 residues. Trimming cost V 3 bases and J 4 bases, with 9 bases left between them. CDR1 and CDR2 from the germline V gene are MDHEN and SYDVKM. This CDR3 is CASSFPTRTEAFF. CDR3 sequence (DNA): TGTGCCAGCAGTTTTCCGACACGCACTGAAGCTTTCTTT.

This chain's CDR3 is CSVGEGWNTEAFF. The CDR3, as DNA: TGCAGCGTTGGAGAAGGGTGGAACACTGAAGCTTTCTTT. The chain uses TRBV29-1 and TRBJ1-1; D gene ambiguous. The germline V gene encodes CDR1 SQVTM and CDR2 ANQGSEA. The CDR3 totals 13 residues. Trimming pared 4 bases from V and 1 base from J, leaving 10 bases between.

The V gene is TRBV14, the J gene TRBJ2-2; D unclear. Germline V gene sequence: CDR1 SGHDN, CDR2 FVKESK. V lost 5 bases, J lost 8 bases, and 12 bases lay in between. This CDR3 region has 13 residues. For the CDR3, the DNA is TGTGCCAGCAGCAAGGGATCAGGTGGGGAGCTGTTTTTT. It yields the protein CASSKGSGGELFF.

This clone showed up just a few times. This chain links TRBV7-2 with TRBJ1-4, with D perhaps matching TRBD1 (5 bases). The germline V gene has CDR1 SGHTA and CDR2 FQGNSA. V lost 3 bases, J lost 7 bases, and 15 bases lay in between. The CDR3 consists of 15 residues. The CDR3 sequence: CASSLAGGVGEKLFF. The CDR3 coding sequence is TGTGCCAGCAGCTTGGCCGGGGGAGTGGGTGAAAAACTGTTTTTT.

V gene TRBV9 combines with J gene TRBJ2-5; D is possibly TRBD2 (5 bases). V lost 0 bases and J lost 4, with 19 bases in between. Germline V CDR1 and CDR2: SGDLS, YYNGEE. CDR3 length equals 17 residues. The CDR3 DNA is TGTGCCAGCAGCGTAGGGTCTCGTGGGCGGGTGGGAGAGACCCAGTACTTC. Its translation: CASSVGSRGRVGETQYF. Using reference TRBV9 and TRBJ2-5 for the parts outside the CDR3, the full variable domain is DSGVTQTPKHLITATGQRVTLRCSPRSGDLSVYWYQQSLDQGLQFLIQYYNGEERAKGNILERFSAQQFPDLHSELNLSSLELGDSALYFCASSVGSRGRVGETQYFGPGTRLLVL.

V is TRBV7-3 and J is TRBJ2-7; 7 bases align to TRBD1. CDR3 length: 14 residues. V lost 2 bases, J lost 2 bases, and 3 bases stayed unmatched. Germline V gene sequence: CDR1 SGHTA, CDR2 FQGTGA. The CDR3 here is CASSLETGAYEQYF. CDR3 nucleotide sequence: TGTGCCAGCAGCTTAGAAACAGGGGCCTACGAGCAGTACTTC.

J is TRBJ2-7 and V is TRBV12-5; D tentatively reads TRBD1 or TRBD2 (5 bases each). V lost 2 bases, J lost 5 bases, and 13 bases lay in between. The germline CDR1 and CDR2 sequences are LGHNT and FRNRAP. This CDR3 has 14 residues. DNA of the CDR3: TGTGCTAGTGGTTTGTTCGTCGGGGCCGACGAGCAGTACTTC. Protein product: CASGLFVGADEQYF. Filled out from reference TRBV12-5 and TRBJ2-7, the complete variable domain reads DARVTQTPRHKVTEMGQEVTMRCQPILGHNTVFWYRQTMMQGLELLAYFRNRAPLDDSGMPKDRFSAEMPDATLATLKIQPSEPRDSAVYFCASGLFVGADEQYFGPGTRLTVT.

V is TRBV6-5 and J is TRBJ2-5; maybe TRBD2 (7 bases). V lost 2 bases and J 0 bases, leaving 10 bases between the germline ends. This CDR3 has 15 residues. CDR1 and CDR2 from the germline V gene are MNHEY and SVGAGI. The CDR3 loop reads CASSYAGDNQETQYF. The CDR3, as DNA: TGTGCCAGCAGTTACGCGGGGGACAACCAAGAGACCCAGTACTTC.

In this sample, this clone is medium-sized. The V and J genes are TRBV4-2 and TRBJ2-1, with 7 bases lining up with TRBD2. J gave up 2 bases and V 1 base, and 5 bases lay outside the gene matches. The CDR3 is 16 residues long. CDR1 and CDR2 (germline): LGHNA, YNFKEQ. The CDR3 DNA is TGTGCCAGCAGCCAAGCGAGCGGGGAACCCTACAATGAGCAGTTCTTC. This translates into CASSQASGEPYNEQFF.

This chain joins TRBV23-1 and TRBJ2-7, with 9 nucleotides matching TRBD1. TRBV23-1 is designated an ORF whose function remains uncertain. With 0 bases clipped from V and 3 bases from J, the junction kept 3 bases outside the gene matches. This CDR3 is 15 amino acids long. CDR3 in DNA: TGCGCCAGCAGTCAATCTTGGGACAGGGTCTACGAGCAGTACTTC. Translating it yields CASSQSWDRVYEQYF.